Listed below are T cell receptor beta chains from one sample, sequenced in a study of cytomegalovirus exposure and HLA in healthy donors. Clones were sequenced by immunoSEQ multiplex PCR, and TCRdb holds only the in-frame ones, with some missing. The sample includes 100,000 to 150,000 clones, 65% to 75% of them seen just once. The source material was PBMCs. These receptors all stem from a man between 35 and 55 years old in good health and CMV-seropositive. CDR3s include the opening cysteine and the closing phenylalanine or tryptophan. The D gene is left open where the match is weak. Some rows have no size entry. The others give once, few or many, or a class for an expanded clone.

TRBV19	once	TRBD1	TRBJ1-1	CASSAGTAANTEAFF	TGTGCCAGTAGTGCGGGGACAGCCGCTAACACTGAAGCTTTCTTT
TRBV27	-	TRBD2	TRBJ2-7	CASSSGLASEQYF	TGTGCCAGCAGTTCGGGACTAGCATCCGAGCAGTACTTC
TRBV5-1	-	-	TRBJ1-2	CASSLPADSYGYTF	TGCGCCAGCAGCTTGCCTGCGGATTCCTATGGCTACACCTTC
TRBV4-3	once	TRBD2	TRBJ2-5	CASSPEAGGGETQYF	TGCGCCAGCAGCCCGGAAGCTGGGGGGGGAGAGACCCAGTACTTC
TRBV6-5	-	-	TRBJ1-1	CASSYSIRNTEAFF	TGTGCCAGCAGTTACTCCATTAGGAACACTGAAGCTTTCTTT
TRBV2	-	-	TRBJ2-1	CASRQGTSSYNEQFF	TGTGCCAGCAGACAGGGGACTAGCTCCTACAATGAGCAGTTCTTC
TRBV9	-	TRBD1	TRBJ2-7	CASSPTRGQQYF	TGTGCCAGCAGCCCAACTAGGGGGCAGCAGTACTTC
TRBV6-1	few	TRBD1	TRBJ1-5	CASSSGQEAQPQHF	TGTGCCAGCAGTTCCGGACAGGAGGCTCAGCCCCAGCATTTT
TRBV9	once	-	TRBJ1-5	CASSAVDSPNQPQHF	TGTGCCAGCAGCGCCGTAGACTCCCCCAATCAGCCCCAGCATTTT
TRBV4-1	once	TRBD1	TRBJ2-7	CASSQDWQGASYEQYF	TGCGCCAGCAGCCAAGATTGGCAGGGGGCCTCCTACGAGCAGTACTTC
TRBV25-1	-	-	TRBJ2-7	CASSESVAVSYEQYF	TGTGCCAGCAGTGAATCAGTGGCAGTCTCCTACGAGCAGTACTTC
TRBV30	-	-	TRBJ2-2	CARGDGELFF	TGTGCCAGAGGTGACGGGGAGCTGTTTTTT
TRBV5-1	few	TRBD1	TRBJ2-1	CASSFGTGDEQFF	TGCGCCAGCAGCTTCGGTACAGGGGATGAGCAGTTCTTC
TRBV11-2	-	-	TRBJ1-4	CASSSQGRHEKLFF	TGTGCCAGCAGCTCACAGGGTAGGCATGAAAAACTGTTTTTT
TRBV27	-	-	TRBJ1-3	CASSLKGQGTIYF	TGTGCCAGCAGCCTCAAAGGCCAGGGCACCATATATTTT
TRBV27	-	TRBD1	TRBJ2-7	CASSSGTGAGHYEQYF	TGTGCCAGCAGTTCAGGGACAGGGGCAGGGCACTACGAGCAGTACTTC
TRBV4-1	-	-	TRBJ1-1	CASTRGGELNTEAFF	TGCGCCAGCACCCGCGGGGGCGAACTGAACACTGAAGCTTTCTTT
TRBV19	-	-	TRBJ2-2	CASSIGQINTGELFF	TGTGCCAGTAGTATAGGGCAGATAAACACCGGGGAGCTGTTTTTT
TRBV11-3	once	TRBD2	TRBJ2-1	CASSLVAGGRNEQFF	TGTGCCAGCAGCTTAGTCGCGGGAGGGCGGAATGAGCAGTTCTTC
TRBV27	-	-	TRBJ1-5	CASSFRGFNQPQHF	TGTGCCAGCAGTTTCCGAGGGTTCAATCAGCCCCAGCATTTT
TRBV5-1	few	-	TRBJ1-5	CASSPGLSNQPQHF	TGCGCCAGCAGCCCCGGACTGAGCAATCAGCCCCAGCATTTT
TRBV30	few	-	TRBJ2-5	CAWSDGAQETQYF	TGTGCCTGGAGTGATGGAGCCCAAGAGACCCAGTACTTC
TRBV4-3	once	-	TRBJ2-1	CASSQDGGYEQFF	TGCGCCAGCAGCCAAGATGGGGGGTATGAGCAGTTCTTC
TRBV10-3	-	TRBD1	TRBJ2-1	CAISQAQGVGEQFF	TGTGCCATCAGTCAGGCACAGGGGGTGGGTGAGCAGTTCTTC
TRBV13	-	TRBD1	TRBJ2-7	CASSLEGQETYEQYF	TGTGCCAGCAGCTTAGAGGGACAGGAGACCTACGAGCAGTACTTC
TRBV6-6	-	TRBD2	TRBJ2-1	CASSYFSSGALVEQFF	TGTGCCAGCAGTTACTTTTCTAGCGGGGCCCTCGTTGAGCAGTTCTTC
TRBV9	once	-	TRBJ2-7	CASSRGGSSYEQYF	TGTGCCAGCAGCAGGGGGGGGAGCTCCTACGAGCAGTACTTC
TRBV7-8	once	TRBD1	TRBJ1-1	CASSLIQGPTEAFF	TGTGCCAGCAGCTTAATACAGGGGCCCACTGAAGCTTTCTTT